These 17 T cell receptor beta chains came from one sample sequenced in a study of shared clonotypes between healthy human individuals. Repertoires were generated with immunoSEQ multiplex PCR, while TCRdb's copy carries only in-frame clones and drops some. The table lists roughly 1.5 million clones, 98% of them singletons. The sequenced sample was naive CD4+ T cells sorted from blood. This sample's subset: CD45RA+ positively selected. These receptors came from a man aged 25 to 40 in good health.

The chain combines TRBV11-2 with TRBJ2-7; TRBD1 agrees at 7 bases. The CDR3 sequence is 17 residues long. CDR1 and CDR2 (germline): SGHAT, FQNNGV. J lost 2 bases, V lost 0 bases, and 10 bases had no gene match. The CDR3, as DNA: TGTGCCAGCAGCTTAGATTCCACAGGGGCGCACCCCTACGAGCAGTACTTC. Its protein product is CASSLDSTGAHPYEQYF.

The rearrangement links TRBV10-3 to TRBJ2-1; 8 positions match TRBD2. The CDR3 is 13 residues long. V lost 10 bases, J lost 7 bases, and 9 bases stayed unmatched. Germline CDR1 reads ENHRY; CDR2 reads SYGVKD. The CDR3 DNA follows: TGTGCCACCCGGGAGGGCCCCGGGAATGAGCAGTTCTTC. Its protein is CATREGPGNEQFF.

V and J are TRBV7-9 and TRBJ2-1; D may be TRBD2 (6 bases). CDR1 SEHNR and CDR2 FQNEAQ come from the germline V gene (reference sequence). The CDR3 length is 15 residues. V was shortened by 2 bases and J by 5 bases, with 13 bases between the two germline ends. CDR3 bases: TGTGCCAGCAGCTTAATCTTCGGGGGACACAATGAGCAGTTCTTC. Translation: CASSLIFGGHNEQFF.

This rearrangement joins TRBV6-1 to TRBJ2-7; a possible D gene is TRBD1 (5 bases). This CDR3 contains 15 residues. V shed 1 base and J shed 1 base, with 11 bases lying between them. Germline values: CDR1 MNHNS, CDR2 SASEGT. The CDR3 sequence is CASSEVPTASYEQYF. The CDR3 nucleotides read TGTGCCAGCAGTGAAGTTCCGACAGCATCCTACGAGCAGTACTTC.

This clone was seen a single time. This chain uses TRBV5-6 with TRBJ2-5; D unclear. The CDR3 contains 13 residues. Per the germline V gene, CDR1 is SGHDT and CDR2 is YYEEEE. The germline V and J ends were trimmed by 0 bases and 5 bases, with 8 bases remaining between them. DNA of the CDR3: TGTGCCAGCAGCTTGGGTATCCGGGAGACCCAGTACTTC. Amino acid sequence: CASSLGIRETQYF.

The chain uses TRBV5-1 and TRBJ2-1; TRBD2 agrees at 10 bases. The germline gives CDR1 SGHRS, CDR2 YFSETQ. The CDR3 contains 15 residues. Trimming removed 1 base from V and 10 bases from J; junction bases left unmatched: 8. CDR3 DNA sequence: TGCGCCAGCAGCTTGCTCGGAACTAGCGGGATGGAGCAGTTCTTC. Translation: CASSLLGTSGMEQFF.

The CDR3 DNA reads TGTGCCAGCTCACCACCATCAGGGTTAAACTACGAGCAGTACTTC. Its protein product is CASSPPSGLNYEQYF. The rearrangement links TRBV18 to TRBJ2-7, with D possibly TRBD1 on 5 matching bases. This CDR3 is 15 amino acids long. With 0 bases removed from V and 3 bases from J, the gap between germline ends came to 12 bases. CDR1 is KGHSH, CDR2 LQKENI, per germline.

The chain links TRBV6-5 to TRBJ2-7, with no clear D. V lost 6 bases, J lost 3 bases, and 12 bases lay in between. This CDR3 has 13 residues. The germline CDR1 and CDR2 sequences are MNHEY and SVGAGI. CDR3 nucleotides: TGTGCCAGCAGGCTCCGTTCCGACTACGAGCAGTACTTC. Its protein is CASRLRSDYEQYF.

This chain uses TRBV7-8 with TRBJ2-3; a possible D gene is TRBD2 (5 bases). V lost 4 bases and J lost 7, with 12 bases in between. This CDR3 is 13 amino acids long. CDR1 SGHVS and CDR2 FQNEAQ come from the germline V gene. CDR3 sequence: CASSWAVAYTQYF. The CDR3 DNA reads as TGTGCCAGCAGCTGGGCCGTAGCGTATACGCAGTATTTT.

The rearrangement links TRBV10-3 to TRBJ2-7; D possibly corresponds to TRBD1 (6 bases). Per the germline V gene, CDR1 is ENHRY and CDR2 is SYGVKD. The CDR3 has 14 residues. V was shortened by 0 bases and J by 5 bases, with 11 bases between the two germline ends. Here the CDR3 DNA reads TGTGCCATCAGTGAGTCTACAGGGACCGACGAGCAGTACTTC. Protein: CAISESTGTDEQYF.

CDR3 sequence: CASSSPARGATTNTEAFF. CDR3 bases: TGTGCCAGCAGTTCACCCGCACGTGGGGCTACCACGAACACTGAAGCTTTCTTT. The chain carries TRBV28 and TRBJ1-1, with a tentative D call TRBD1 (5 bases). V was trimmed by 4 bases and J by 1 base, leaving 22 bases between them. Germline V gene data show CDR1 as MDHEN and CDR2 as SYDVKM. The CDR3 runs to 18 residues.

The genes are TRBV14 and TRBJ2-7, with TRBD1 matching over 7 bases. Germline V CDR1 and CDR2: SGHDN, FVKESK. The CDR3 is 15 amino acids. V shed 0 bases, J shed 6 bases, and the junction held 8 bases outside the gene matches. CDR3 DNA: TGTGCCAGCAGCCAAGATCTTGGACAGGTGGGCGAGCAGTACTTC. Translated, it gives CASSQDLGQVGEQYF.

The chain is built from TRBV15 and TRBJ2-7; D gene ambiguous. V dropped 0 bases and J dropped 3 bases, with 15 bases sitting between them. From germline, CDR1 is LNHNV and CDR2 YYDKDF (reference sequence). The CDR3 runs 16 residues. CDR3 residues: CATSREPQVGYYEQYF. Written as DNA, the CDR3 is TGTGCCACCAGCAGAGAACCCCAAGTAGGATACTACGAGCAGTACTTC.

Here the CDR3 DNA reads TGTGCCAGCAGCGTTGGACAGGGGTTACAGTACGAGCAGTACTTC. It yields the protein CASSVGQGLQYEQYF. V and J are TRBV5-6 and TRBJ2-7; 9 bases line up with TRBD1. Trimming took 4 bases from V and 4 from J; bases not matched to a gene: 9. Germline-derived CDR1 and CDR2 are SGHDT and YYEEEE. The CDR3 spans 15 residues.

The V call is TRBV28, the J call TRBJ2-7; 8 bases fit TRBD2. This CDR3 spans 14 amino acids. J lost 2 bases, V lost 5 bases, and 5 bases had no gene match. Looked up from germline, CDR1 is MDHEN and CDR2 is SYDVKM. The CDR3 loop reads CASSLAGVPYEQYF. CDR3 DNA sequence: TGTGCCAGCAGTCTAGCGGGTGTCCCCTACGAGCAGTACTTC. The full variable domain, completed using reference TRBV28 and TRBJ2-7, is DVKVTQSSRYLVKRTGEKVFLECVQDMDHENMFWYRQDPGLGLRLIYFSYDVKMKEKGDIPEGYSVSREKKERFSLILESASTNQTSMYLCASSLAGVPYEQYFGPGTRLTVT.

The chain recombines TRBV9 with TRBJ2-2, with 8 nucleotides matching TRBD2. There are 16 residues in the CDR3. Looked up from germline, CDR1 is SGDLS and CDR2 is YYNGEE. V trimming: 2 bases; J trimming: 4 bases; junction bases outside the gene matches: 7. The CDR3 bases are TGTGCCAGCAGCGTGTTGAGCGGGAGTGGCACCGGGGAGCTGTTTTTT. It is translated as CASSVLSGSGTGELFF. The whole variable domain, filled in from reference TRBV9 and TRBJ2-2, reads DSGVTQTPKHLITATGQRVTLRCSPRSGDLSVYWYQQSLDQGLQFLIQYYNGEERAKGNILERFSAQQFPDLHSELNLSSLELGDSALYFCASSVLSGSGTGELFFGEGSRLTVL.

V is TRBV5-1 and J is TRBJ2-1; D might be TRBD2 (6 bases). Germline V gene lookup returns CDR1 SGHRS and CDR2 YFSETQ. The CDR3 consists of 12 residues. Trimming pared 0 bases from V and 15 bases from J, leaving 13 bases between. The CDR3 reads CASSLEPGRSFF. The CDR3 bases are TGCGCCAGCAGCTTGGAACCTGGGAGGTCGTTCTTC.